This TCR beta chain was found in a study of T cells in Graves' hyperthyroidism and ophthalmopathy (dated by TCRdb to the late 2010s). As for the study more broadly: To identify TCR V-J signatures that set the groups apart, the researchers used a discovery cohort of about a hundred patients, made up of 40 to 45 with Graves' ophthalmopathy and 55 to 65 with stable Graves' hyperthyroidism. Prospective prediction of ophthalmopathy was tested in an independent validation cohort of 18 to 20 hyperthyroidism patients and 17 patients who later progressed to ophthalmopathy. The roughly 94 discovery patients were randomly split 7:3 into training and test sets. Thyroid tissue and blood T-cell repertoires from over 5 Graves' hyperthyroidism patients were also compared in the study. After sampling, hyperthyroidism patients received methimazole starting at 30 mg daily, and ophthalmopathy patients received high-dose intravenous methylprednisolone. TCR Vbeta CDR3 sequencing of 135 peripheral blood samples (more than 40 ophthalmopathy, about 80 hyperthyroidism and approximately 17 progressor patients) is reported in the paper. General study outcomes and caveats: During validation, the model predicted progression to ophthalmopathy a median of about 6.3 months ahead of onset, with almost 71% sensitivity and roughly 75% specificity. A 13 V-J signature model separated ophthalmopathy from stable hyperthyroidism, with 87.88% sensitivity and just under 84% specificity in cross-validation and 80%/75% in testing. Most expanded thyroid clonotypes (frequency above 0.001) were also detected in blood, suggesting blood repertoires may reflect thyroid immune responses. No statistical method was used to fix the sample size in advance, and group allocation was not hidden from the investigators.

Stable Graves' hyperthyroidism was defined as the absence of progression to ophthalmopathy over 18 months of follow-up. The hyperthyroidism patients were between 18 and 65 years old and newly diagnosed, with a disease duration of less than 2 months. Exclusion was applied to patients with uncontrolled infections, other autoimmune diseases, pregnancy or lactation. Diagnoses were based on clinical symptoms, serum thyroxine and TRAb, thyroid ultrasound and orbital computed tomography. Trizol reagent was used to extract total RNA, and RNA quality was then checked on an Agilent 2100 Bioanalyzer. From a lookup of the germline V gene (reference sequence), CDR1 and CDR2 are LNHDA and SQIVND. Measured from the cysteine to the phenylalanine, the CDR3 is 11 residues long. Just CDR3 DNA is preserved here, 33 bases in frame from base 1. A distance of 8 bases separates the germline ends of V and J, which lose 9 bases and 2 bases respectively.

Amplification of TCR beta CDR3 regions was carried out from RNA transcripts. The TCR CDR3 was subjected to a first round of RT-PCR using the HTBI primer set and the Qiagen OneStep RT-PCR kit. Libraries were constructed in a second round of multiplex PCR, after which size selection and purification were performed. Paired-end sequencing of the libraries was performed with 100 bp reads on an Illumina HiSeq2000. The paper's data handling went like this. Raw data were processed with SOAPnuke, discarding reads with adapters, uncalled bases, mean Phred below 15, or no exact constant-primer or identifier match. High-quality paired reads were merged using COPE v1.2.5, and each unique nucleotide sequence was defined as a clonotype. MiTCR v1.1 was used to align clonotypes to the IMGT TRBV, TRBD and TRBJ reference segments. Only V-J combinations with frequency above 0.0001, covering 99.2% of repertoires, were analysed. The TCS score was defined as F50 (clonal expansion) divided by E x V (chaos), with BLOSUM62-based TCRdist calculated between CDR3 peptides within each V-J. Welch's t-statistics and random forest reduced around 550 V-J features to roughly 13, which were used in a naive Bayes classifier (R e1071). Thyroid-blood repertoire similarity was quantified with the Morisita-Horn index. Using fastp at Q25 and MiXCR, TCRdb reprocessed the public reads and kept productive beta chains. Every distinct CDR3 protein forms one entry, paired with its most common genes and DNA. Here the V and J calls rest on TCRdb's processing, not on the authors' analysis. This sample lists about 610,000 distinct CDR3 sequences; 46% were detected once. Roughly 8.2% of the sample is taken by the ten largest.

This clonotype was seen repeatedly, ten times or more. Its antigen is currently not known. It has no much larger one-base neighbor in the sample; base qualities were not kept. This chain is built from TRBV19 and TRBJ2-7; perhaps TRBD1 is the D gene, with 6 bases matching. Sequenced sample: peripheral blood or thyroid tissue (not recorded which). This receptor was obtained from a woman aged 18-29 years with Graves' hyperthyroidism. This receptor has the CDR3 CASRGTYEQYF. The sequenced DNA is TGTGCCAGCAGGGGAACCTACGAGCAGTACTTC.